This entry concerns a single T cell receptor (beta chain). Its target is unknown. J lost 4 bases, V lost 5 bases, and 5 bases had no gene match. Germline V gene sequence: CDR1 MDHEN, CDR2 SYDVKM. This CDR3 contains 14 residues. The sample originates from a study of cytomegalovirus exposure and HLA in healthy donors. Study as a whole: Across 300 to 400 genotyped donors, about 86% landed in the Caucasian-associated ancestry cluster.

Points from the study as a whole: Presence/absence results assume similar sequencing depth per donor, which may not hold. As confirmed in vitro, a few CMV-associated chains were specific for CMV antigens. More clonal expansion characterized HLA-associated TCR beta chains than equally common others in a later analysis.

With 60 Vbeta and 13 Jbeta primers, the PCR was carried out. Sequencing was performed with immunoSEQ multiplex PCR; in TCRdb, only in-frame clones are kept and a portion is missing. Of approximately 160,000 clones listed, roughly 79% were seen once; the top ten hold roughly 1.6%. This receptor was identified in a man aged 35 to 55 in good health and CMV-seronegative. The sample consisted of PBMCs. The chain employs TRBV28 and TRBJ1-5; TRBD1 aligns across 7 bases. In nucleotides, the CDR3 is TGTGCCAGCAGTCTCAGACAGGGTAATCAGCCCCAGCATTTT. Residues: CASSLRQGNQPQHF.